This T cell receptor (beta chain) was sequenced for a study of T cell responses to AZD1222 COVID-19 vaccine. This clone showed up just once. Using immunoSEQ multiplex PCR, the repertoire was profiled, and TCRdb retains in-frame clones only, with some absent. The data contain 200,000 or so clones, approximately 94% of them singletons. This specimen consisted of peripheral blood, obtained on day 0 of MenACWY control vaccination. The TCR originated in an adult in good health.

This chain's CDR3 is CASSFGSRIYGYTF. CDR3 DNA sequence: TGTGCCAGTAGTTTCGGGTCTCGTATCTATGGCTACACCTTC. The V and J genes are TRBV19 and TRBJ1-2; D remains ambiguous. This CDR3 spans 14 amino acids. Trimming stripped 5 bases from V and 4 bases from J, with 14 bases between. CDR1 and CDR2 (germline): LNHDA, SQIVND (reference sequence).